A single sample gave rise to the 30 T cell receptor beta chains below, sequenced in a study of CD8 T cells in ankylosing spondylitis. General study findings and limits: The study identified a TCR beta motif of about eight highly homologous variants that appeared characteristic of ankylosing spondylitis blood.

For these receptors, no antigen is known. TCRdb independently ran MiXCR on the 5' RACE reads; one entry per CDR3 protein. Of over 400,000 distinct CDR3 sequences listed, roughly 26% are singletons. The sequenced sample consisted of blood, either unsorted or a sorted T cell fraction (not recorded which). The receptor set was obtained from a male donor with ankylosing spondylitis.

The gene calls are TRBV5-5 and TRBJ2-1; 11 positions agree with TRBD2. The CDR3 spans 18 residues. The trim removed 2 bases at V and 2 bases at J, leaving 9 bases unmatched. CDR1 SGHKS and CDR2 YYEKEE come from the germline V gene (reference sequence). The CDR3 sequence: CASSFRPLAGATYNEQFF. In nucleotides, the CDR3 is TGTGCCAGCAGCTTCCGGCCACTAGCGGGAGCGACCTACAATGAGCAGTTCTTC. The full variable domain, in which reference TRBV5-5 and TRBJ2-1 provide the parts outside the CDR3, is DAGVTQSPTHLIKTRGQQVTLRCSPISGHKSVSWYQQVLGQGPQFIFQYYEKEERGRGNFPDRFSARQFPNYSSELNVNALLLGDSALYLCASSFRPLAGATYNEQFFGPGTRLTVL.

This sequence joins TRBV6-2 or TRBV6-3 and TRBJ2-7; D is perhaps TRBD2 (6 bases). CDR3 length: 17 amino acids. V was trimmed by 4 bases and J by 4 bases, leaving 23 bases between them. Germline V gene lookup returns CDR1 MNHEY and CDR2 SVGEGT. The CDR3 sequence is CASSLGIAEGTSYEQYF. The CDR3 nucleotides read TGTGCCAGCAGTTTAGGTATCGCGGAGGGAACGTCGTACGAGCAGTACTTC.

The genes are TRBV2 and TRBJ2-2, with 7 bases aligning to TRBD1. CDR3 length: 15 residues. Germline V gene sequence: CDR1 SNHLY, CDR2 FYNNEI. The J segment lost 7 bases and the V segment lost 0 bases, leaving 5 bases of the junction unmatched. CDR3 bases: TGTGCCAGCAGTGAAGCGACAGGGTATGGCGGGGAGCTGTTTTTT. Protein product: CASSEATGYGGELFF.

The chain recombines TRBV27 with TRBJ2-1, with D uncertain. Germline V gene lookup returns CDR1 MNHEY and CDR2 SMNVEV (reference sequence). This CDR3 is 17 amino acids long. Trimming stripped 3 bases from V and 9 bases from J, with 24 bases between. CDR3 sequence: CASSFFPPMAHSPEQFF. The CDR3 DNA reads TGTGCCAGCAGTTTCTTTCCTCCTATGGCCCATTCTCCTGAGCAGTTCTTC.

The chain joins TRBV7-9 to TRBJ2-7, with D unclear. Trimming shortened V by 1 base and J by 0 bases, and 7 bases separated the two germline ends. The length of the CDR3 is 14 residues. The germline CDR1 and CDR2 sequences are SEHNR and FQNEAQ (reference sequence). The CDR3 is CASSLGSSSYEQYV. CDR3 nucleotide sequence: TGTGCCAGCAGCTTAGGGTCTAGCTCCTACGAGCAGTACGTC.

The chain uses TRBV6-1 and TRBJ2-1; 14 bases map to TRBD2. CDR3 length equals 15 residues. Germline trimming cut 1 base from V and 9 bases from J; bases unmatched to any gene: 2. Germline V CDR1 and CDR2: MNHNS, SASEGT. The chain's CDR3 is CASSEVGLAGVEQFF. For the CDR3, the DNA is TGTGCCAGCAGTGAAGTGGGACTAGCGGGAGTTGAGCAGTTCTTC.

The genes are TRBV20-1 and TRBJ2-3; TRBD2 might be the D (6 bases). Germline V lookup: CDR1 DFQATT, CDR2 SNEGSKA (reference sequence). Between the trimmed V and J ends, which lost 5 bases and 0 bases, there was a span of 18 bases. The CDR3 covers 16 residues. CDR3 residues: CSAPRTGRPSTDTQYF. CDR3 DNA sequence: TGCAGTGCTCCCAGGACCGGGAGACCAAGCACAGATACGCAGTATTTT.

In this sample, this clonotype turned up a few times. The rearrangement joins TRBV12-3 or TRBV12-4 to TRBJ2-7, with D possibly matching TRBD2 (7 bases). The CDR3 sequence is 13 residues long. V lost 2 bases, J lost 6 bases, and 11 bases lay in between. The CDR3 is CASSLRRGGEQYV. As DNA, the CDR3 is TGTGCCAGCAGTTTACGGAGGGGGGGCGAGCAGTACGTC.

This chain's CDR3 is CRAPGAGTEAFF. CDR3 bases: TGCAGGGCCCCGGGGGCAGGCACTGAAGCTTTCTTT. This chain connects TRBV20-1 to TRBJ1-1; possible D gene TRBD1, 6 bases. Germline assignment: CDR1 DFQATT and CDR2 SNEGSKA (reference sequence). This CDR3 is 12 amino acids long.

The table lists this clonotype with a few counts. This sequence joins TRBV2 and TRBJ2-3; 9 positions match TRBD1. The length of the CDR3 is 14 residues. Trimming at V came to 6 bases and at J to 3 bases, leaving 4 bases not matched to a gene. Germline values: CDR1 SNHLY, CDR2 FYNNEI. The CDR3 region is CASSRDRATDTQYF. The CDR3 DNA follows: TGTGCCAGCAGCCGGGACAGGGCAACAGATACGCAGTATTTT.

This clonotype came up many times. V usage is TRBV7-8 and J usage is TRBJ1-2, with D unresolved. The ends were cut back, 5 bases at V and 6 bases at J, with 19 bases in the middle. The CDR3 loop spans 15 amino acids. Germline V gene sequence: CDR1 SGHVS, CDR2 FQNEAQ. CDR3 residues: CASSRTLGLNNGYTF. The CDR3, as DNA: TGTGCCAGCAGCCGCACTTTGGGTCTAAATAATGGCTACACCTTC.

V is TRBV4-1 and J is TRBJ2-6, with D possibly matching TRBD2 (5 bases). V shed 4 bases and J shed 2 bases, with 12 bases lying between them. The CDR3 has 16 amino acids. Germline values: CDR1 MGHRA, CDR2 YSYEKL. The CDR3, as DNA: TGCGCCAGCAGCCTATGGACTTTCCCTGGGGCCAACGTCCTGACTTTC. It codes for CASSLWTFPGANVLTF.

This clonotype has only one observation. V usage is TRBV5-1 and J usage is TRBJ2-7, with TRBD1 as a possible D gene (5 bases). The CDR3 is 14 residues long. CDR1 is SGHRS, CDR2 YFSETQ, per germline. V was shortened by 4 bases and J by 0 bases, with 11 bases between the two germline ends. The DNA of the CDR3 is TGCGCCAGCAGCGGGGCCAGCCTCTCCTACGAGCAGTACTTC. It encodes CASSGASLSYEQYF. Full variable domain (missing parts from reference TRBV5-1 and TRBJ2-7): KAGVTQTPRYLIKTRGQQVTLSCSPISGHRSVSWYQQTPGQGLQFLFEYFSETQRNKGNFPGRFSGRQFSNSRSEMNVSTLELGDSALYLCASSGASLSYEQYFGPGTRLTVT.

The chain recombines TRBV5-1 with TRBJ1-5; 7 positions match TRBD1. Germline values: CDR1 SGHRS, CDR2 YFSETQ. V shed 4 bases and J 0 bases; nucleotides not matched to a gene: 7. This CDR3 region has 16 residues. In DNA, the CDR3 is TGCGCCAGCAGCCCGGACAGGTTGGATAGCAATCAGCCCCAGCATTTT. Its protein product is CASSPDRLDSNQPQHF.

The J gene is TRBJ1-5, the V gene TRBV2; a possible D gene is TRBD1 (6 bases). Germline CDR1 is SNHLY and CDR2 is FYNNEI. Trimming shortened V by 8 bases and J by 2 bases, and 10 bases separated the two germline ends. The CDR3 contains 13 residues. CDR3 sequence: CASSGEGNQPQHF. The CDR3 DNA reads as TGTGCCAGCTCAGGGGAGGGCAATCAGCCCCAGCATTTT.

V usage is TRBV4-2 and J usage is TRBJ2-7; a possible D gene is TRBD2 (5 bases). Germline loops: CDR1 LGHNA, CDR2 YNFKEQ. V shed 1 base and J shed 5 bases, with 12 bases lying between them. The CDR3 extends over 14 amino acids. The CDR3 DNA sequence: TGTGCCAGCAGCCAAGCTATAGGCGGGCACGAGCAGTACTTC. It codes for CASSQAIGGHEQYF.

The J gene is TRBJ1-2, the V gene TRBV27, with a tentative D call TRBD1 (5 bases). This CDR3 comprises 15 residues. Per the germline V gene, CDR1 is MNHEY and CDR2 is SMNVEV (reference sequence). V was cut by 4 bases and J by 4 bases, with 16 bases left in between. This CDR3 reads CASSSRGEGSYGYTF. CDR3 nucleotides: TGTGCCAGCAGTTCTCGGGGGGAAGGGTCCTATGGCTACACCTTC.

The sample holds many counts of this clonotype. The chain has TRBV29-1 and TRBJ2-3; TRBD1 is a possible D gene (5 bases). Germline V gene lookup returns CDR1 SQVTM and CDR2 ANQGSEA. The CDR3 has 12 residues. V gave up 3 bases and J gave up 6 bases, with 10 bases separating them. Written as DNA, the CDR3 is TGCAGCGTTGACCTTAGGGGCGATACGCAGTATTTT. Its protein product is CSVDLRGDTQYF.

This clonotype was picked up a small number of times. The chain employs TRBV20-1 and TRBJ1-5; tentatively, D is TRBD1 (6 bases). CDR1 and CDR2 (germline): DFQATT, SNEGSKA (reference sequence). The CDR3 covers 14 residues. Between the trimmed V and J ends, which lost 3 bases and 7 bases, there was a span of 16 bases. CDR3 protein: CSARLGQPGQPQHF. The CDR3, as DNA: TGCAGTGCTAGGCTCGGACAGCCCGGGCAGCCCCAGCATTTT.

This clonotype has ten or more counts. CDR3 protein: CASSCTRAEGSYEQYV. The CDR3 DNA reads as TGTGCCAGCAGTTGTACCAGGGCAGAGGGGTCCTACGAGCAGTACGTC. The V and J genes are TRBV21-1 and TRBJ2-7; the table gives TRBD1 as D, unverified against the DNA. TRBV21-1 is marked as a pseudogene. CDR3 length: 16 amino acids.

With respect to this clonotype: One end of the junction does not line up with germline, which may come from a read error. The chain combines TRBV7-9 with TRBJ2-1; 10 bases map to TRBD2. The germline CDR1 and CDR2 sequences are SEHNR and FQNEAQ (reference sequence). There are 15 residues in the CDR3. The CDR3 DNA reads TGTGCCAGCAGCTTATATGGACTAGCGGACAATAAGCAGTTCTTC. It codes for CASSLYGLADNKQFF.

The chain is built from TRBV4-2 and TRBJ2-1; D possibly corresponds to TRBD2 (5 bases). Per germline, CDR1 LGHNA and CDR2 YNFKEQ. This CDR3 comprises 12 residues. V was pared by 3 bases and J by 7 bases, with 7 bases between. The CDR3 spells CASSQEANEQFF. The CDR3 DNA reads TGTGCCAGCAGCCAGGAGGCGAATGAGCAGTTCTTC.

The chain couples TRBV30 to TRBJ1-2; D ambiguous. CDR1 GTSNPN and CDR2 SVGIG come from the germline V gene (reference sequence). V was cut by 2 bases and J by 6 bases, with 13 bases left in between. This CDR3 contains 13 residues. The CDR3 nucleotides read TGTGCCTGGAGTTTGGGGAGGGAGCATGGCTACACCTTC. Its protein is CAWSLGREHGYTF. The full variable domain, rest sourced from reference TRBV30 and TRBJ1-2, is SQTIHQWPATLVQPVGSPLSLECTVEGTSNPNLYWYRQAAGRGLQLLFYSVGIGQISSEVPQNLSASRPQDRQFILSSKKLLLSDSGFYLCAWSLGREHGYTFGSGTRLTVV.

The chain employs TRBV7-2 and TRBJ2-3; 12 bases fit TRBD2. Losses at the gene ends were 6 bases for V and 4 bases for J; bases not matched to a gene: 2. This CDR3 is built from 14 residues. CDR1 and CDR2 (germline): SGHTA, FQGNSA. This CDR3 is CASRTSGSSDTQYF. The CDR3 DNA is TGTGCCAGCAGGACTAGCGGGAGTTCAGATACGCAGTATTTT.

This sequence joins TRBV11-2 and TRBJ1-1, with TRBD1 matching over 7 bases. V dropped 4 bases and J dropped 3; count of bases not matched to a gene: 2. Germline V gives CDR1 SGHAT, CDR2 FQNNGV. The CDR3 contains 13 residues. The CDR3 region is CASSYGQDTEAFF. The CDR3 nucleotides are TGTGCCAGCAGCTACGGACAGGACACTGAAGCTTTCTTT.

This clonotype was seen a few times. The J gene is TRBJ2-2, the V gene TRBV5-6, with 7 bases fitting TRBD1. CDR3 length: 16 amino acids. The V gene's germline CDR1 is SGHDT and CDR2 YYEEEE. Trimming cost V 1 base and J 2 bases; bases outside gene matches: 5. The DNA for the CDR3 is TGTGCCAGCAGCTTGCACGGACAGGTTAACACCGGGGAGCTGTTTTTT. Protein: CASSLHGQVNTGELFF.

This chain connects TRBV20-1 to TRBJ2-5; D possibly uses TRBD1 or TRBD2 (5 bases each). The CDR3 loop spans 14 amino acids. The V end was cut by 6 bases, the J end by 5 bases, with 19 bases between. Germline V gene lookup returns CDR1 DFQATT and CDR2 SNEGSKA (reference sequence). The DNA for the CDR3 is TGCAGTGCGGGGGACCCTAGTGCGTCGGAGACCCAGTACTTC. It yields the protein CSAGDPSASETQYF.

This clonotype was seen repeatedly, ten times or more. The chain combines TRBV30 with TRBJ2-1; D may be TRBD2 (6 bases). V was pared by 3 bases and J by 4 bases, with 10 bases between. CDR1 GTSNPN and CDR2 SVGIG come from the germline V gene (reference sequence). This CDR3 is built from 13 residues. CDR3 region: CAWRRGPYNEQFF. The CDR3 DNA sequence: TGTGCCTGGAGGCGGGGACCGTACAATGAGCAGTTCTTC.

The CDR3 reads CATSGQVPGYTF. The CDR3 DNA is TGTGCCACCAGCGGACAGGTCCCTGGCTACACCTTC. The chain combines TRBV24-1 with TRBJ1-2, with TRBD1 matching over 7 bases. CDR1 KGHDR and CDR2 SFDVKD come from the germline V gene. Trimming removed 7 bases from V and 7 bases from J; junction bases left unmatched: 5. CDR3 length: 12 residues.

The chain uses TRBV14 and TRBJ2-3; no clear D. CDR1 is SGHDN, CDR2 FVKESK, per germline. V was pared by 1 base and J by 9 bases, with 11 bases between. This CDR3 spans 13 amino acids. The CDR3 is CASSQGWVATQYF. The CDR3 DNA follows: TGTGCCAGCAGCCAAGGATGGGTAGCCACGCAGTATTTT.